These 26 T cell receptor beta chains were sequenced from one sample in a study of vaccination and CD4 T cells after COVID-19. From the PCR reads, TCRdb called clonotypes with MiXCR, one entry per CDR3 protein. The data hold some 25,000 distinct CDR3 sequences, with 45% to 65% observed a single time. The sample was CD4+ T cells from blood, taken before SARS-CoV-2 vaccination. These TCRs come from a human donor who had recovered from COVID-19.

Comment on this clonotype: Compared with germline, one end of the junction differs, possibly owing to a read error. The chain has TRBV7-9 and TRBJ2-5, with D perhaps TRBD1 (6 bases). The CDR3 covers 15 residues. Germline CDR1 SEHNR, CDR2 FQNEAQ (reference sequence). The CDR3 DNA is TGTGCCAGCAGCATAGCCAGGACAGTCCAAGAGACCCAGTACTTC. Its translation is CASSIARTVQETQYF.

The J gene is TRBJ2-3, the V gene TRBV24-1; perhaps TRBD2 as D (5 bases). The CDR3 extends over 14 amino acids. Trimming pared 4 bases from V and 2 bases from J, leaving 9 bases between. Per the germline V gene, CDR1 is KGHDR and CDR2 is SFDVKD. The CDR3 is CATSDPRDTDTQYF. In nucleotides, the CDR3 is TGTGCCACCAGTGACCCGAGGGACACAGATACGCAGTATTTT.

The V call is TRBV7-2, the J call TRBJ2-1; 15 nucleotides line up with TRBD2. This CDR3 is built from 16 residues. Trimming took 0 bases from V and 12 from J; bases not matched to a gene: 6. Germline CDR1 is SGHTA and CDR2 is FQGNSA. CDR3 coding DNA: TGTGCCAGCAGCTTAGCAGGACTAGCGGGAGGGCCGGTGCAGTTCTTC. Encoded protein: CASSLAGLAGGPVQFF. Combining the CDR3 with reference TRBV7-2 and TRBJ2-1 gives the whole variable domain GAGVSQSPSNKVTEKGKDVELRCDPISGHTALYWYRQSLGQGLEFLIYFQGNSAPDKSGLPSDRFSAERTGGSVSTLTIQRTQQEDSAVYLCASSLAGLAGGPVQFFGPGTRLTVL.

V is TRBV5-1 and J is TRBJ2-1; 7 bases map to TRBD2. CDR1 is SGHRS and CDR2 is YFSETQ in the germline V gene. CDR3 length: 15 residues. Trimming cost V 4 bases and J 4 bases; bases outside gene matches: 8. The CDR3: CASSPIAGLYNEQFF. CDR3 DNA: TGCGCCAGCAGCCCCATTGCGGGACTATACAATGAGCAGTTCTTC.

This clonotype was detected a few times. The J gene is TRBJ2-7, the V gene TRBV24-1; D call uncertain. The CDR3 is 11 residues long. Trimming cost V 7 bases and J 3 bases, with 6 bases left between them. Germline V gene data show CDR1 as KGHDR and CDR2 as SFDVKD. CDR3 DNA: TGTGCCACCAGGGGAATCTACGAGCAGTACTTC. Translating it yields CATRGIYEQYF.

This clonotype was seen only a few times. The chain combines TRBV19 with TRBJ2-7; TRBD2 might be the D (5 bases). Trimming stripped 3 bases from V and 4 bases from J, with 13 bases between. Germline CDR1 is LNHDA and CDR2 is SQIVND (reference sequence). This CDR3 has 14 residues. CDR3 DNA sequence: TGTGCCAGTAGTATGGGCGGGCCTCTTTACGAGCAGTACTTC. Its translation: CASSMGGPLYEQYF.

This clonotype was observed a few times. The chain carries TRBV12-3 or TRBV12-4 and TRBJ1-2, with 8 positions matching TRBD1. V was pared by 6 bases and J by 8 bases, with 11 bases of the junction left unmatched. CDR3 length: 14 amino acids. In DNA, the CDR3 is TGTGCCAGCAGAAGGACAGGGACCATGGAGGGCTACACCTTC. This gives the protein CASRRTGTMEGYTF.

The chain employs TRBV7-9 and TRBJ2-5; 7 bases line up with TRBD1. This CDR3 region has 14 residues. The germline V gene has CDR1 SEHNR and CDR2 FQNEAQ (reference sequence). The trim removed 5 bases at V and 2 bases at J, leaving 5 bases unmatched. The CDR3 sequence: CASSKRTGQETQYF. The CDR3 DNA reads TGTGCCAGCAGCAAAAGGACAGGTCAAGAGACCCAGTACTTC.

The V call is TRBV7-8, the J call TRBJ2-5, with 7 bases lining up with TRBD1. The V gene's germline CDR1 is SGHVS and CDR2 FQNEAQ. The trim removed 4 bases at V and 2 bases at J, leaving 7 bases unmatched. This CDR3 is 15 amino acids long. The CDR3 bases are TGTGCCAGCAGCTCTTACAGGGGTGGGCAAGAGACCCAGTACTTC. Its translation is CASSSYRGGQETQYF.

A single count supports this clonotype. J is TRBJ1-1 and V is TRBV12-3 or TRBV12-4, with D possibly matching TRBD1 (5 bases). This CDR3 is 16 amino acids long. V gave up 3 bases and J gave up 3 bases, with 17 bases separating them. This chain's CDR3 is CASSLPTGRSYTEAFF. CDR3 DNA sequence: TGTGCCAGCAGTTTGCCCACAGGTCGGTCGTACACTGAAGCTTTCTTT.

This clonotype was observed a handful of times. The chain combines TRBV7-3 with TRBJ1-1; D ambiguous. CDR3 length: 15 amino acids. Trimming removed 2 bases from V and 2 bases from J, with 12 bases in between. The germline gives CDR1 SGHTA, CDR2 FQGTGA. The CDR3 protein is CASSLFAAPNTEAFF. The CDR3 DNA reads TGTGCCAGCAGCTTATTCGCAGCCCCCAACACTGAAGCTTTCTTT.

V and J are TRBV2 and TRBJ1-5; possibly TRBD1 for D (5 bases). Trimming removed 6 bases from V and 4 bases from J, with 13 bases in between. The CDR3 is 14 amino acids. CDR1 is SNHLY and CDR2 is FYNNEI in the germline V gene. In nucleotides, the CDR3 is TGTGCCAGCAGAGTGGGGCAGGTAAATCAGCCCCAGCATTTT. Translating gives CASRVGQVNQPQHF.

Written as DNA, the CDR3 is TGTGCCAGCAGTTTCGGGTATATGAACACTGAAGCTTTCTTT. Its translation: CASSFGYMNTEAFF. The chain carries TRBV12-3 or TRBV12-4 and TRBJ1-1; no clear D. The germline V and J ends were trimmed by 3 bases and 0 bases, with 8 bases remaining between them. The length of the CDR3 is 14 residues.

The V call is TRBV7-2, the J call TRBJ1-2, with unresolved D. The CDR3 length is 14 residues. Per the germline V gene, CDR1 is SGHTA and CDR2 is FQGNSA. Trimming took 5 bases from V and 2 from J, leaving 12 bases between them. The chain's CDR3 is CASSPHRGNYGYTF. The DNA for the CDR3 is TGTGCCAGCAGCCCCCATAGAGGAAACTATGGCTACACCTTC.

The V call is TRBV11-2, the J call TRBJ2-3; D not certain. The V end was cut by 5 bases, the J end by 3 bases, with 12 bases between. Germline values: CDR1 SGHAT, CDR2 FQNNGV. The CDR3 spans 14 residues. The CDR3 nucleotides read TGTGCCAGCAGCACTCGAAGAGGTACAGATACGCAGTATTTT. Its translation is CASSTRRGTDTQYF.

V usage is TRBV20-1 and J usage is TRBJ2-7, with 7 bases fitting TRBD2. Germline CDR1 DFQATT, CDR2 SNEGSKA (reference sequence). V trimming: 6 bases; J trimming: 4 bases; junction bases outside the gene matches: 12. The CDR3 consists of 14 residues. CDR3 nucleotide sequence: TGCAGTGCATACCTTCCCGGGAGGACTTACGAGCAGTACTTC. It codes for CSAYLPGRTYEQYF.

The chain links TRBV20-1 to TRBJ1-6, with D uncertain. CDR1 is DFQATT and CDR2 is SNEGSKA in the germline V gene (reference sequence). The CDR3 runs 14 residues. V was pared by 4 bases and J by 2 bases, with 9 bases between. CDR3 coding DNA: TGCAGTGCTACTTACCCTACCTATAATTCACCCCTCCACTTT. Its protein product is CSATYPTYNSPLHF.

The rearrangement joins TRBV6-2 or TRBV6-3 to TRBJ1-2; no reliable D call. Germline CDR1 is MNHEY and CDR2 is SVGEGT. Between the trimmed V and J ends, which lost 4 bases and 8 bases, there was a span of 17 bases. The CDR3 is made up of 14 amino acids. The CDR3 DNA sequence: TGTGCCAGCAGTTCCTCGTCCCCAACTGGAGGCTACACCTTC. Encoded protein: CASSSSSPTGGYTF.

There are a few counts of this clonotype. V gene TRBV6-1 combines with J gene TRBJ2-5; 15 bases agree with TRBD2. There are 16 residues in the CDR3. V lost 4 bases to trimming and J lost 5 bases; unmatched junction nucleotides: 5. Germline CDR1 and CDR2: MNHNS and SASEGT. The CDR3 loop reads CASSGTSGRASETQYF. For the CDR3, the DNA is TGTGCCAGCAGTGGGACTAGCGGGAGGGCGTCGGAGACCCAGTACTTC.

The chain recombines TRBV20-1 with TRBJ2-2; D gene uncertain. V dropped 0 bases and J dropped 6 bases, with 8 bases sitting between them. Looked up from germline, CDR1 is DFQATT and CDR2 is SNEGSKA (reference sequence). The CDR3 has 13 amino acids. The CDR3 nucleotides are TGCAGTGCTAGAGACCATGGATCCGGGGAGCTGTTTTTT. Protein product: CSARDHGSGELFF.

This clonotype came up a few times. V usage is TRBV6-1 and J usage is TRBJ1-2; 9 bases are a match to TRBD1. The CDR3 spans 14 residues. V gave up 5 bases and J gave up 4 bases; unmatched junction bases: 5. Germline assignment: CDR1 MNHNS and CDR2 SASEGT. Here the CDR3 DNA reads TGTGCCAGCAGTCGGACAGGGGTCATCTATGGCTACACCTTC. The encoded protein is CASSRTGVIYGYTF.

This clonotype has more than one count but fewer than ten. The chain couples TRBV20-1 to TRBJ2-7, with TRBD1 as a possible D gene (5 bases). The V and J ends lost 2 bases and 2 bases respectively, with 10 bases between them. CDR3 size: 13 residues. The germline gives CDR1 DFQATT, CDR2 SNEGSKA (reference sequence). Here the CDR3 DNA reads TGCAGTGCTAGAAGAACAGGACCCTACGAGCAGTACTTC. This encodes CSARRTGPYEQYF.

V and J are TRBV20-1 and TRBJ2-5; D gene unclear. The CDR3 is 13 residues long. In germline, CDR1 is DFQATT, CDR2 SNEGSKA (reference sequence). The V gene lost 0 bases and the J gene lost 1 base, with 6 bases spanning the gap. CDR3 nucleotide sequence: TGCAGTGCTAGAGAGGGCGGCCAAGAGACCCAGTACTTC. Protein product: CSAREGGQETQYF.

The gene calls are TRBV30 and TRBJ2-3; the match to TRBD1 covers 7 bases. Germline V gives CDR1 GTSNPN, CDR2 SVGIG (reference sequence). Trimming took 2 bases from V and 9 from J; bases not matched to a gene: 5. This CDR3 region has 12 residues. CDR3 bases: TGTGCCTGGAGTAGAGACAGGGTCACGCAGTATTTT. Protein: CAWSRDRVTQYF.

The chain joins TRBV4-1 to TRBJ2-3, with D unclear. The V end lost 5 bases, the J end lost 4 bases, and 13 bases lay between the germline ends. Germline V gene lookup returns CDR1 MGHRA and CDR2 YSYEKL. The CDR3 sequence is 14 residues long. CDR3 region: CASSGWGGADTQYF. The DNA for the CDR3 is TGCGCCAGCAGCGGCTGGGGTGGCGCAGATACGCAGTATTTT.

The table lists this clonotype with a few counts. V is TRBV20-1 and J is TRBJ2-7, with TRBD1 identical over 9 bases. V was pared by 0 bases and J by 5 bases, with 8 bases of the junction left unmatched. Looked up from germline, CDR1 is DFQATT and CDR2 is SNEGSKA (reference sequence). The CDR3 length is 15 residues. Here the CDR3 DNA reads TGCAGTGCTAGAGATCAGGGACAGGGTTTTCACGAGCAGTACTTC. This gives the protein CSARDQGQGFHEQYF.